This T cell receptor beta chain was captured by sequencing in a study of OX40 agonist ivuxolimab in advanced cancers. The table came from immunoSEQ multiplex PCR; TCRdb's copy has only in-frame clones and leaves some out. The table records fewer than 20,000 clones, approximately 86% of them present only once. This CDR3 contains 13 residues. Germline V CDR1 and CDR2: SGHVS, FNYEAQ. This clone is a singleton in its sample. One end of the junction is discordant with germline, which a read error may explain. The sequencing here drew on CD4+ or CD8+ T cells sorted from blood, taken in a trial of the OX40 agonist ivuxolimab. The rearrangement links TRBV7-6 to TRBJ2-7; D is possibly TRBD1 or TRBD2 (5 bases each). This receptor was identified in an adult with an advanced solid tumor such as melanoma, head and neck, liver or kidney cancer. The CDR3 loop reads CASSLGTAYKLSF. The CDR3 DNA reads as TGTGCCAGCAGCCTCGGGACGGCCTACAAACTTTCCTTC. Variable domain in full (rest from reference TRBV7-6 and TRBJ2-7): GAGVSQSPRYKVTKRGQDVALRCDPISGHVSLYWYRQALGQGPEFLTYFNYEAQQDKSGLPNDRFSAERPEGSISTLTIQRTEQRDSAMYRCASSLGTAYKLSFGPGTRLTVT.